These 23 T cell receptor beta chains were all obtained from the same sample, sequenced in a study of spatial heterogeneity in lung cancer. Noted time point: sample taken at primary tumor resection. TCRdb reprocessed the 5' RACE reads with MiXCR, giving one entry per CDR3 protein. The profile shows tens of thousands of distinct CDR3 sequences, roughly 12% of them singletons. The sequencing here drew on PBMCs, taken at surgery. These TCRs come from a male donor with early-stage non-small cell lung cancer.

The chain recombines TRBV13 with TRBJ2-5; D not resolved. The germline gives CDR1 PRHDT, CDR2 FYEKMQ (reference sequence). The ends were cut back, 5 bases at V and 7 bases at J, with 8 bases in the middle. This CDR3 has 11 amino acids. The CDR3 sequence is CASSPDRTQYF. CDR3 coding DNA: TGTGCCAGCAGCCCCGATCGGACCCAGTACTTC. Complete variable domain (other parts from reference TRBV13 and TRBJ2-5): AAGVIQSPRHLIKEKRETATLKCYPIPRHDTVYWYQQGPGQDPQFLISFYEKMQSDKGSIPDRFSAQQFSDYHSELNMSSLELGDSALYFCASSPDRTQYFGPGTRLLVL.

This clonotype was picked up a small number of times. The CDR3: CASSGDRAVYYGYTF. The CDR3 region has the DNA TGTGCCAGCAGTGGCGACCGAGCAGTCTACTATGGCTACACCTTC. The rearrangement links TRBV7-8 to TRBJ1-2; D gene unclear. The CDR3 contains 15 residues. Deletions cut 6 bases from V and 3 bases from J, with 17 bases between. Germline values: CDR1 SGHVS, CDR2 FQNEAQ.

V is TRBV10-3 and J is TRBJ2-5; tentative D call: TRBD2 (6 bases). Trimming removed 8 bases from V and 4 bases from J, with 14 bases in between. The CDR3 has 13 amino acids. Germline V gives CDR1 ENHRY, CDR2 SYGVKD. The CDR3 nucleotides read TGTGCCATCTCTGGCGGGGTTCGAGAGACCCAGTACTTC. It encodes CAISGGVRETQYF.

This clonotype was picked up a small number of times. This chain links TRBV27 with TRBJ2-3, with TRBD2 identical over 9 bases. The J segment lost 1 base and the V segment lost 6 bases, leaving 2 bases of the junction unmatched. The CDR3 loop spans 14 amino acids. Germline loops: CDR1 MNHEY, CDR2 SMNVEV (reference sequence). The CDR3 region is CASRQRGGTDTQYF. The CDR3 coding sequence is TGTGCCAGCAGGCAGCGGGGGGGCACAGATACGCAGTATTTT.

There are a few counts of this clonotype. This chain uses TRBV20-1 with TRBJ1-5; 10 positions agree with TRBD1. CDR1 DFQATT and CDR2 SNEGSKA come from the germline V gene (reference sequence). V lost 8 bases and J lost 4; bases outside the gene matches: 17. The CDR3 spans 17 residues. The CDR3 DNA sequence: TGCAGTCTTAGTTTCGGGACAGGGGATTTGTGGAATCAGCCCCAGCATTTT. Translating it yields CSLSFGTGDLWNQPQHF.

This clonotype came up a few times. The chain is built from TRBV7-6 and TRBJ2-2; TRBD1 agrees at 9 bases. The ends lost 1 base at V and 2 bases at J; junction bases unmatched: 8. Germline CDR1 is SGHVS and CDR2 is FNYEAQ. This CDR3 comprises 18 residues. In DNA, the CDR3 is TGTGCCAGCAGCTTAGAGGCGGACAGGGGAGTCAACACCGGGGAGCTGTTTTTT. Protein sequence: CASSLEADRGVNTGELFF.

This clonotype was seen ten or more times. V gene TRBV29-1 combines with J gene TRBJ2-1; TRBD2 might be the D (5 bases). This CDR3 has 12 amino acids. Germline CDR1 and CDR2: SQVTM and ANQGSEA. Trimming removed 3 bases at V and 12 bases at J, with 15 bases between. The CDR3, as DNA: TGCAGCGTTGATACGGTAGCGCGGAGGCAGTTCTTC. It codes for CSVDTVARRQFF.

The CDR3 coding sequence is TGTGCCAGCAGGTCCTCAGGGGGCGACGATGGCTACACCTTC. Encoded protein: CASRSSGGDDGYTF. The chain is built from TRBV6-2 or TRBV6-3 and TRBJ1-2; 8 positions agree with TRBD1. The germline V gene encodes CDR1 MNHEY and CDR2 SVGEGT. V was pared by 6 bases and J by 6 bases, with 9 bases of the junction left unmatched. This CDR3 comprises 14 residues.

J is TRBJ2-4 and V is TRBV3-1, with 14 positions matching TRBD2. The junction had 5 bases not matched to a gene; V was cut back by 0 bases and J by 1 base. The germline CDR1 and CDR2 sequences are LGHDT and YNNKEL (reference sequence). The CDR3 length is 19 residues. CDR3 nucleotide sequence: TGTGCCAGCAGCCAAGATCATGGGACTAGCGGGAGCGCCAAAAACATTCAGTACTTC. Translating it yields CASSQDHGTSGSAKNIQYF.

The chain has TRBV6-1 and TRBJ2-7; D unclear. The germline V gene has CDR1 MNHNS and CDR2 SASEGT. There are 13 residues in the CDR3. V was shortened by 0 bases and J by 1 base, with 4 bases between the two germline ends. The CDR3 spells CASSEAPSYEQYF. CDR3 in DNA: TGTGCCAGCAGTGAAGCACCGTCCTACGAGCAGTACTTC.

The rearrangement uses TRBV15 and TRBJ2-7; 7 bases line up with TRBD1. V shed 4 bases, J shed 1 base, and the junction held 7 bases outside the gene matches. In germline, CDR1 is LNHNV, CDR2 YYDKDF (reference sequence). The CDR3 length is 15 residues. CDR3 DNA: TGTGCCACCAGCACATACAGGGGTTGGTCCTACGAGCAGTACTTC. Its protein product is CATSTYRGWSYEQYF.

This clonotype was counted between two and nine times. The V call is TRBV19, the J call TRBJ1-5; TRBD1 matches at 9 bases. Germline loops: CDR1 LNHDA, CDR2 SQIVND (reference sequence). This CDR3 is 14 amino acids long. V gave up 7 bases and J gave up 7 bases; unmatched junction bases: 8. CDR3 bases: TGTGCCAGTACCCCGACAGGGGGACAGCAGCCCCAGCATTTT. It yields the protein CASTPTGGQQPQHF.

Only a few counts were recorded for this clonotype. The rearrangement links TRBV20-1 to TRBJ2-3, with TRBD2 matching over 9 bases. CDR1 and CDR2 from the germline V gene are DFQATT and SNEGSKA (reference sequence). Trimming cost V 4 bases and J 3 bases; bases outside gene matches: 17. The CDR3 runs 18 residues. The CDR3 here is CSAKAGGRSPAPTDTQYF. DNA of the CDR3: TGCAGTGCTAAGGCGGGGGGGCGCTCCCCCGCCCCAACAGATACGCAGTATTTT.

This clonotype was seen ten or more times. V is TRBV7-9 and J is TRBJ2-5; D ambiguous. Germline-derived CDR1 and CDR2 are SEHNR and FQNEAQ (reference sequence). Trimming cost V 5 bases and J 0 bases, with 13 bases left between them. This CDR3 region has 15 residues. Here the CDR3 reads CASSRISDYQETQYF. The CDR3 DNA sequence: TGTGCCAGCAGCCGAATCTCAGATTACCAAGAGACCCAGTACTTC.

A few counts support this clonotype. The J gene is TRBJ2-2, the V gene TRBV3-1, with 13 positions matching TRBD2. The CDR3 totals 20 residues. Germline V CDR1 and CDR2: LGHDT, YNNKEL (reference sequence). The V and J ends lost 3 bases and 1 base, in that order; junction bases with no gene match: 11. CDR3 residues: CASSHNRPGLAGQNTGELFF. Written as DNA, the CDR3 is TGTGCCAGCAGCCACAACAGACCGGGACTAGCGGGGCAGAACACCGGGGAGCTGTTTTTT.

This clonotype has only a few counts. The rearrangement links TRBV12-5 to TRBJ2-3, with 7 bases that match TRBD2. With V trimmed by 4 bases and J by 0 bases, 7 bases remained unmatched. This CDR3 spans 16 amino acids. From germline, CDR1 is LGHNT and CDR2 FRNRAP. The CDR3 sequence is CASGSTQAGSTDTQYF. The CDR3 coding sequence is TGTGCTAGTGGTTCAACCCAAGCGGGGAGCACAGATACGCAGTATTTT.

The gene calls are TRBV20-1 and TRBJ1-6; TRBD1 is a possible D gene (5 bases). The ends were cut back, 6 bases at V and 7 bases at J, with 13 bases in the middle. The CDR3 runs 13 residues. Germline V lookup: CDR1 DFQATT, CDR2 SNEGSKA (reference sequence). The CDR3 coding sequence is TGCAGTGCCGATTGGAGGGGCAATTCACCCCTCCACTTT. Protein: CSADWRGNSPLHF.

This clonotype was recorded at least ten times. The J gene is TRBJ1-5, the V gene TRBV6-5, with 8 bases lining up with TRBD1. The CDR3 is 15 residues long. The germline gives CDR1 MNHEY, CDR2 SVGAGI. The V and J ends lost 0 bases and 4 bases, in that order; junction bases with no gene match: 2. The CDR3 bases are TGTGCCAGCAGTTACTCGAGGACAGGGAATCAGCCCCAGCATTTT. Amino acids: CASSYSRTGNQPQHF.

J is TRBJ2-1 and V is TRBV5-1, with 8 bases fitting TRBD2. Trimming removed 3 bases from V and 10 bases from J; junction bases left unmatched: 12. The CDR3 runs 15 residues. The germline V gene has CDR1 SGHRS and CDR2 YFSETQ. CDR3: CASSSYAGGPREQFF. DNA of the CDR3: TGCGCCAGCAGCTCGTACGCGGGGGGCCCCCGCGAGCAGTTCTTC.

The table lists this clonotype with a few counts. The chain is built from TRBV10-2 and TRBJ2-1; 11 bases are a match to TRBD2. Germline V lookup: CDR1 WSHSY, CDR2 SAAADI. This CDR3 region has 15 residues. J was trimmed by 4 bases and V by 11 bases; bases with no gene match: 10. The CDR3 protein is CAATGTSGRYNEQFF. The CDR3 nucleotides read TGCGCCGCCACGGGAACTAGCGGGAGATACAATGAGCAGTTCTTC.

The chain carries TRBV30 and TRBJ1-5; TRBD1 is a possible D gene (5 bases). V was cut by 0 bases and J by 7 bases, with 10 bases left in between. The length of the CDR3 is 13 residues. Germline V CDR1 and CDR2: GTSNPN, SVGIG (reference sequence). CDR3 protein: CAWSVHGTQPQHF. Written as DNA, the CDR3 is TGTGCCTGGAGTGTACATGGGACCCAGCCCCAGCATTTT.

With regard to this clonotype: This sequence may be a read error, since a much larger clone differs from it by one base. J is TRBJ2-1 and V is TRBV7-2; 7 nucleotides line up with TRBD2. CDR3 length: 15 residues. The J segment lost 2 bases and the V segment lost 1 base, leaving 2 bases of the junction unmatched. Germline V gene data show CDR1 as SGHTA and CDR2 as FQGNSA. For the CDR3, the DNA is TGTGCCAGCAGCTTAGAGCGGGGCCCCTACAATGAGCAGTTCTTC. Its translation is CASSLERGPYNEQFF. The full variable domain, with the rest looked up from reference TRBV7-2 and TRBJ2-1, is GAGVSQSPSNKVTEKGKDVELRCDPISGHTALYWYRQSLGQGLEFLIYFQGNSAPDKSGLPSDRFSAERTGGSVSTLTIQRTQQEDSAVYLCASSLERGPYNEQFFGPGTRLTVL.

This clonotype appeared a few times. V gene TRBV7-8 combines with J gene TRBJ2-7; 9 bases fit TRBD2. The germline gives CDR1 SGHVS, CDR2 FQNEAQ. The V and J ends lost 3 bases and 3 bases, in that order; junction bases with no gene match: 3. This CDR3 is 14 amino acids long. The CDR3 reads CASSLGSGSYEQYF. In DNA, the CDR3 is TGTGCCAGCAGCTTGGGTAGCGGGAGCTACGAGCAGTACTTC.